The 27 T cell receptor beta chains below come from one sample, sequenced in a study of post-analysis software for immune sequencing data. General study findings and limits: TRBV segments more frequent in patients than in controls numbered roughly 5 and included TRBV5-6, TRBV5-1 and TRBV20-1.

Their antigens are not known. Prepared libraries of TCR beta cDNA carried unique molecular identifiers. TCRdb re-called the PCR reads through MiXCR, storing one row per CDR3 protein. The sample carries approximately 360,000 distinct CDR3 sequences, approximately 33% recorded once. The sequenced material came from blood. These receptors were obtained from a girl aged 5-17 years with multiple sclerosis.

The V call is TRBV7-2, the J call TRBJ1-5, with a possible D match to TRBD1 (5 bases). CDR3 length equals 19 residues. V was shortened by 1 base and J by 0 bases, with 19 bases between the two germline ends. Germline V lookup: CDR1 SGHTA, CDR2 FQGNSA. CDR3 DNA: TGTGCCAGCAGCTTAGGCTGGGGGGGAGACAGCTATAGCAATCAGCCCCAGCATTTT. It translates to CASSLGWGGDSYSNQPQHF.

The chain employs TRBV7-9 and TRBJ2-2, with a possible D match to TRBD1 (6 bases). Per the germline V gene, CDR1 is SEHNR and CDR2 is FQNEAQ (reference sequence). V dropped 2 bases and J dropped 7 bases, with 20 bases sitting between them. This CDR3 region has 17 residues. CDR3: CASSLPITPDRDGELFF. Here the CDR3 DNA reads TGTGCCAGCAGCTTACCTATCACCCCGGACAGAGACGGGGAGCTGTTTTTT. Using reference TRBV7-9 and TRBJ2-2 for the parts outside the CDR3, the full variable domain is DTGVSQNPRHKITKRGQNVTFRCDPISEHNRLYWYRQTLGQGPEFLTYFQNEAQLEKSRLLSDRFSAERPKGSFSTLEIQRTEQGDSAMYLCASSLPITPDRDGELFFGEGSRLTVL.

This clonotype has more than one count but fewer than ten. The chain carries TRBV12-3 or TRBV12-4 and TRBJ2-7; D ambiguous. The V end was cut by 7 bases, the J end by 7 bases, with 17 bases between. This CDR3 has 13 amino acids. The CDR3 coding sequence is TGTGCCAGCACCCCTCTTGGGTCGGGTGAGCAGTACTTC. Amino acid sequence: CASTPLGSGEQYF.

Points on this clonotype: Its ends do not fully match the called genes, so a read error is possible. This chain joins TRBV11-2 and TRBJ1-5; D remains ambiguous. This CDR3 spans 14 amino acids. The germline gives CDR1 SGHAT, CDR2 FQNNGV. Here the CDR3 DNA reads TGTGCCAGCAGCCTGCATGGGAGCAATCGGCCCCAGCATTTT. This encodes CASSLHGSNRPQHF.

This clonotype was found a few times. The chain joins TRBV6-2 or TRBV6-3 to TRBJ2-1, with a tentative D call TRBD2 (5 bases). Germline CDR1 is MNHEY and CDR2 is SVGEGT. The CDR3 spans 15 residues. V was pared by 6 bases and J by 4 bases, with 16 bases between. The CDR3 sequence: CASRETRAHYNEQFF. CDR3 bases: TGTGCCAGCAGGGAAACTAGGGCCCATTACAATGAGCAGTTCTTC.

This chain links TRBV6-6 with TRBJ2-7; tentative D call: TRBD1 (7 bases). The J call may be faulty, since TRBJ2-5 better matches the DNA end. This CDR3 comprises 12 residues. CDR1 and CDR2 (germline): MNHNY, SVGAGI (reference sequence). The CDR3 nucleotides read TGTGCCAGCAGGTCAGGGGGAGGGACCCAGTACTTC. Protein sequence: CASRSGGGTQYF.

This clonotype was seen a few times. J is TRBJ1-2 and V is TRBV10-3, with 7 bases that match TRBD1. There are 12 residues in the CDR3. J lost 4 bases, V lost 11 bases, and 7 bases had no gene match. Germline V gene data show CDR1 as ENHRY and CDR2 as SYGVKD. The CDR3 protein is CASGQFRYGYTF. In DNA, the CDR3 is TGTGCCTCGGGACAGTTTCGCTATGGCTACACCTTC.

V and J are TRBV25-1 and TRBJ1-1; D not resolved. V was cut by 4 bases and J by 2 bases, with 11 bases left in between. CDR3 length equals 14 residues. CDR1 is MGHDK and CDR2 is SYGVNS in the germline V gene. For the CDR3, the DNA is TGTGCCAGCAGTGCTGGCTTCCTTAACACTGAAGCTTTCTTT. It specifies CASSAGFLNTEAFF.

The J gene is TRBJ2-5, the V gene TRBV15; the D gene could be TRBD1 or TRBD2 (5 bases each). The CDR3 spans 12 residues. V lost 5 bases and J 3 bases, leaving 7 bases between the germline ends. Germline V gives CDR1 LNHNV, CDR2 YYDKDF (reference sequence). CDR3 in amino acids: CATSLGEETQYF. The CDR3 coding sequence is TGTGCCACCAGCCTGGGGGAAGAGACCCAGTACTTC.

This clonotype came up a few times. The chain uses TRBV5-1 and TRBJ2-1; weak D call: TRBD1 (5 bases). Trimming stripped 0 bases from V and 7 bases from J, with 11 bases between. This CDR3 comprises 14 residues. CDR1 SGHRS and CDR2 YFSETQ come from the germline V gene. DNA for the CDR3: TGCGCCAGCAGCTTGGATCTCAGGGCAAATGAGCAGTTCTTC. It translates to CASSLDLRANEQFF.

This clonotype was picked up a small number of times. The V call is TRBV15, the J call TRBJ2-3; D is ambiguous. CDR3 length: 15 residues. Trimming shortened V by 0 bases and J by 0 bases, and 7 bases separated the two germline ends. Germline values: CDR1 LNHNV, CDR2 YYDKDF (reference sequence). The CDR3 loop is CATSRDKFSTDTQYF. The CDR3, as DNA: TGTGCCACCAGCAGAGACAAGTTTAGCACAGATACGCAGTATTTT. The full variable domain, its missing parts supplied by reference TRBV15 and TRBJ2-3, is DAMVIQNPRYQVTQFGKPVTLSCSQTLNHNVMYWYQQKSSQAPKLLFHYYDKDFNNEADTPDNFQSRRPNTSFCFLDIRSPGLGDTAMYLCATSRDKFSTDTQYFGPGTRLTVL.

The chain is built from TRBV4-1 and TRBJ2-7, with TRBD2 identical over 7 bases. Germline V gene lookup returns CDR1 MGHRA and CDR2 YSYEKL. Unmatched junction bases numbered 10, after V lost 4 bases and J lost 7 bases. This CDR3 is 14 amino acids long. CDR3 protein: CASSRVNGGGEQYF. As DNA, the CDR3 is TGCGCCAGCAGCCGCGTTAATGGGGGGGGTGAGCAGTACTTC.

This clonotype has more than one count but fewer than ten. V usage is TRBV5-1 and J usage is TRBJ1-1; possible D gene TRBD1, 6 bases. The CDR3 runs 16 residues. Germline CDR1 SGHRS, CDR2 YFSETQ. Trimming stripped 1 base from V and 4 bases from J, with 17 bases between. Here the CDR3 reads CASSLRAGQFPTEAFF. CDR3 sequence (DNA): TGCGCCAGCAGCTTGAGAGCCGGACAGTTCCCCACTGAAGCTTTCTTT.

This clonotype was counted only a few times. The CDR3 here is CASSQDIPRLGGKLFF. CDR3 sequence (DNA): TGTGCCAGCAGCCAAGATATCCCCAGGTTAGGCGGAAAACTGTTTTTT. The J gene is TRBJ1-4, the V gene TRBV4-2; no clear D. V was shortened by 0 bases and J by 10 bases, with 18 bases between the two germline ends. Germline CDR1 reads LGHNA; CDR2 reads YNFKEQ. The CDR3 sequence is 16 residues long.

The chain carries TRBV10-1 and TRBJ2-3; D possibly corresponds to TRBD2 (7 bases). The CDR3 is made up of 14 amino acids. Per germline, CDR1 WNHNN and CDR2 SYGVQD (reference sequence). V was shortened by 8 bases and J by 5 bases, with 17 bases between the two germline ends. The CDR3 is CASSPGGQGDTQYF. Written as DNA, the CDR3 is TGCGCCAGCTCCCCCGGGGGGCAGGGAGATACGCAGTATTTT.

This clonotype was seen a handful of times. This chain connects TRBV7-2 to TRBJ2-1; D is possibly TRBD1 (5 bases). CDR1 SGHTA and CDR2 FQGNSA come from the germline V gene. Trimming took 2 bases from V and 7 from J, leaving 6 bases between them. This CDR3 is 12 amino acids long. The CDR3 sequence: CASSLYRNEQFF. The DNA for the CDR3 is TGTGCCAGCAGCTTATACAGGAATGAGCAGTTCTTC.

This clonotype has just a few counts. This chain uses TRBV29-1 with TRBJ1-2; maybe TRBD1 (5 bases). This CDR3 is 11 amino acids long. Between the trimmed V and J ends, which lost 7 bases and 8 bases, there was a span of 14 bases. The germline V gene encodes CDR1 SQVTM and CDR2 ANQGSEA. The DNA for the CDR3 is TGCAGCGCTTCGGGGGATGGCGGCTACACCTTC. This gives the protein CSASGDGGYTF.

This clonotype was detected a few times. The chain couples TRBV2 to TRBJ2-7; D tentatively fits TRBD1 or TRBD2 (5 bases each). V lost 6 bases and J lost 5, with 20 bases in between. The CDR3 is 15 amino acids. The germline gives CDR1 SNHLY, CDR2 FYNNEI. CDR3 sequence: CASRSGTHHLDEQYF. The CDR3 bases are TGTGCCAGCAGATCCGGGACCCACCATCTTGACGAGCAGTACTTC.

This clonotype was recorded a few times. The rearrangement uses TRBV20-1 and TRBJ2-3; 11 bases line up with TRBD2. V lost 7 bases, J lost 4 bases, and 4 bases stayed unmatched. The CDR3 runs to 13 residues. Germline V lookup: CDR1 DFQATT, CDR2 SNEGSKA (reference sequence). This CDR3 is CSGSGGAPDTQYF. The CDR3 DNA reads as TGCAGTGGTAGCGGGGGGGCCCCAGATACGCAGTATTTT.

This chain joins TRBV6-5 and TRBJ2-6; D is perhaps TRBD1 (6 bases). The CDR3 is made up of 16 amino acids. From germline, CDR1 is MNHEY and CDR2 SVGAGI. The V and J ends lost 7 bases and 0 bases respectively, with 13 bases between them. The CDR3 nucleotides are TGTGCCAGCACCTTCAGGGGTAGCTCTGGGGCCAACGTCCTGACTTTC. Translated: CASTFRGSSGANVLTF.

This chain connects TRBV20-1 to TRBJ2-1; 11 bases agree with TRBD2. The ends lost 1 base at V and 4 bases at J; junction bases unmatched: 9. The CDR3 spans 17 residues. The germline CDR1 and CDR2 sequences are DFQATT and SNEGSKA (reference sequence). CDR3 sequence reads: CSARAIAGGPDYNEQFF. CDR3 nucleotides: TGCAGTGCTAGAGCCATAGCGGGGGGGCCTGATTACAATGAGCAGTTCTTC.

The chain couples TRBV24-1 to TRBJ2-1, with 8 nucleotides matching TRBD1. Germline V lookup: CDR1 KGHDR, CDR2 SFDVKD. Trimming took 3 bases from V and 3 from J; bases not matched to a gene: 6. The CDR3 totals 16 residues. The CDR3: CATSDGRDRRYNEQFF. Written as DNA, the CDR3 is TGTGCCACCAGTGATGGCCGGGACAGGCGCTACAATGAGCAGTTCTTC.

This clonotype occurred a few times. The chain links TRBV24-1 to TRBJ1-5; D is perhaps TRBD1 (6 bases). The V gene lost 5 bases and the J gene lost 1 base, with 11 bases spanning the gap. The CDR3 is made up of 15 amino acids. Per germline, CDR1 KGHDR and CDR2 SFDVKD. Written as DNA, the CDR3 is TGTGCCACCAGTGCCGGGGGGGCGAGCAATCAGCCCCAGCATTTT. Its protein product is CATSAGGASNQPQHF.

This clonotype was found a few times. This chain uses TRBV10-2 with TRBJ2-5; 10 positions agree with TRBD2. The DNA end is a closer match to TRBJ2-7, so the J assignment may be wrong. The CDR3 has 16 residues. The germline V gene encodes CDR1 WSHSY and CDR2 SAAADI. The CDR3 sequence: CASTSDWSGGVYEQYF. The CDR3 DNA reads TGCGCCAGCACCTCTGACTGGAGCGGGGGGGTCTACGAGCAGTACTTC.

The chain joins TRBV7-9 to TRBJ1-6, with D uncertain. This CDR3 has 18 amino acids. Germline CDR1 reads SEHNR; CDR2 reads FQNEAQ (reference sequence). V shed 1 base and J shed 5 bases, with 18 bases lying between them. This chain's CDR3 is CASSLGSPPRRDNSPLHF. The DNA of the CDR3 is TGTGCCAGCAGCTTAGGTTCTCCTCCCCGGAGGGATAATTCACCCCTCCACTTT. The whole variable domain, remainder taken from reference TRBV7-9 and TRBJ1-6, is DTGVSQNPRHKITKRGQNVTFRCDPISEHNRLYWYRQTLGQGPEFLTYFQNEAQLEKSRLLSDRFSAERPKGSFSTLEIQRTEQGDSAMYLCASSLGSPPRRDNSPLHFGNGTRLTVT.

V usage is TRBV6-5 and J usage is TRBJ2-4; D remains unclear. This CDR3 is built from 15 residues. The germline gives CDR1 MNHEY, CDR2 SVGAGI. V gave up 5 bases and J gave up 0 bases, with 11 bases separating them. This CDR3 reads CASSPQPLAKNIQYF. The CDR3 DNA reads TGTGCCAGCAGTCCACAACCACTAGCCAAAAACATTCAGTACTTC.

This chain connects TRBV5-1 to TRBJ2-3, with D possibly being TRBD1 or TRBD2 (5 bases each). Trimming removed 1 base at V and 0 bases at J, with 12 bases between. The CDR3 is made up of 16 amino acids. Germline loops: CDR1 SGHRS, CDR2 YFSETQ. CDR3 residues: CASSLRSGTSTDTQYF. CDR3 DNA sequence: TGCGCCAGCAGCTTGAGGTCCGGGACCAGCACAGATACGCAGTATTTT.